This T cell receptor beta chain was recovered during a study of T cells after yellow fever vaccination. Germline assignment: CDR1 SGHRS and CDR2 YFSETQ. V gave up 4 bases and J gave up 3 bases; unmatched junction bases: 12. This CDR3 comprises 16 residues. TCRdb ran MiXCR on the 5' RACE reads and lists one entry per CDR3 protein. This table has some 600,000 distinct CDR3 sequences, approximately 16% appearing once. Study-wide results and limits: Reappearance after the booster was observed for most primary-vaccination clones (roughly 97% CD4, more than 70% CD8). There was a small share of clonotypes that showed up in both the CD4 and CD8 compartments. Weaker in magnitude, the secondary response showed a faster peak on day 5 versus 15.

A remark on this clonotype: The antigen is not known.

The origin of this receptor is a man between 18 and 29 years old who received the YFV17D yellow fever vaccine. The specimen was PBMCs, collected about 5 days after the first yellow fever vaccination. The rearrangement uses TRBV5-1 and TRBJ2-7, with 8 bases lining up with TRBD2. CDR3 in amino acids: CASSPEKRGYNYEQYF. The CDR3 nucleotides read TGCGCCAGCAGCCCCGAGAAGCGGGGGTATAACTACGAGCAGTACTTC.